This TCR beta chain emerged from a study of blood T cell repertoires in COVID-19. About the study: T cells, B-cell-depleted T cells, or PBMCs provided the cDNA or gDNA that served as material.

CDR3 length: 15 amino acids. CDR1 and CDR2 from the germline V gene are LGHDT and YNNKEL (reference sequence). The V and J ends lost 4 bases and 1 base respectively, with 11 bases between them. Study processing details: Reference gene primer amplification yielded estimated nucleated cell counts. Sequenced by immunoSEQ multiplex PCR; TCRdb stores in-frame clones only, minus some. From that table come the V and J calls and clone size; the DNA was used to work out D and trimming. The table has some 39,000 clones, 76% seen once; the top ten hold over 25%. This TCR was recovered from an elderly man with acute or convalescent COVID-19. Sequencing was done on a sample of peripheral blood. The V call is TRBV3-1 (or the pseudogene TRBV3-2), the J call TRBJ1-3; D is perhaps TRBD1 (6 bases). CDR3 in DNA: TGTGCCAGCAGCCTTACAGGGCTTTCTGGAAACACCATATATTTT. It encodes CASSLTGLSGNTIYF.